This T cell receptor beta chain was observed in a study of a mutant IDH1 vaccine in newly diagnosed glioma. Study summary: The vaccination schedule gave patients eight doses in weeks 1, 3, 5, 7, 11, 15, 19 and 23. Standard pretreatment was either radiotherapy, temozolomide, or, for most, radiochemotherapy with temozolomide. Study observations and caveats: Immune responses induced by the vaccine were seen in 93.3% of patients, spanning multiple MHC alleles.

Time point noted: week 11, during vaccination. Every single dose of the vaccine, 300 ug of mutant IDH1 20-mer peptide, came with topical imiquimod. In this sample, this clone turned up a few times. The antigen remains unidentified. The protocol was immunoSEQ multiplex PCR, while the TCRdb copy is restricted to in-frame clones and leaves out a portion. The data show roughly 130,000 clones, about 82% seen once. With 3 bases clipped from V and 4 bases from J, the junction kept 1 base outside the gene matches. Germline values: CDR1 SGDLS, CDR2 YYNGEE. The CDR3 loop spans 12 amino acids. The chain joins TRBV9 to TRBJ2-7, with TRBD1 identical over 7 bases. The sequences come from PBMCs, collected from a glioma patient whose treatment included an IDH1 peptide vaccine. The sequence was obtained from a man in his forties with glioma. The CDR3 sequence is CASSGDSYEQYF. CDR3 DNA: TGTGCCAGCAGCGGGGACAGTTACGAGCAGTACTTC. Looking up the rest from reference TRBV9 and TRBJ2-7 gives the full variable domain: DSGVTQTPKHLITATGQRVTLRCSPRSGDLSVYWYQQSLDQGLQFLIQYYNGEERAKGNILERFSAQQFPDLHSELNLSSLELGDSALYFCASSGDSYEQYFGPGTRLTVT.